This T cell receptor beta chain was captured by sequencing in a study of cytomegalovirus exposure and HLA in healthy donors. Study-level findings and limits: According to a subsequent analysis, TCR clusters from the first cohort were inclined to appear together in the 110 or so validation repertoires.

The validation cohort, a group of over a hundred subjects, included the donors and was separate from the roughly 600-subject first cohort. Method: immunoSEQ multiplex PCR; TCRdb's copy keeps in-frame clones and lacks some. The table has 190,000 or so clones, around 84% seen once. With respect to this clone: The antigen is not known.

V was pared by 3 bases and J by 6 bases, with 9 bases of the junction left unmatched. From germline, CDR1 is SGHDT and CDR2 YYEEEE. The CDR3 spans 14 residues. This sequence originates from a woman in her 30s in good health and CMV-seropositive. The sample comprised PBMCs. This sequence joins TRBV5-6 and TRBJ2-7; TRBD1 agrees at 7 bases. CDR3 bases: TGTGCCAGCAGCTCAACCGCGACAGGGCGCGAGCAGTACTTC. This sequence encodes CASSSTATGREQYF.